This T cell receptor (beta chain) is drawn from a study of T cells in localized non-small cell lung cancer. In germline, CDR1 is SGHDN, CDR2 FVKESK. The CDR3 is 20 residues long. J was trimmed by 0 bases and V by 4 bases; bases with no gene match: 15. Profiling relied on immunoSEQ multiplex PCR, and the TCRdb table lists in-frame clones only, not all of them. The data show 2,100 or so clones, roughly 36% seen once. The rearrangement uses TRBV14 and TRBJ2-3; TRBD2 matches 11 bases. The sample consisted of lung tumor tissue, taken before any cancer treatment. This sequence was found in a man aged 35-69 years with stage I lung adenocarcinoma. The CDR3 sequence is CASSLTHSGGAWLSTDTQYF. CDR3 DNA: TGTGCCAGCAGCCTAACCCATAGCGGGGGGGCCTGGTTGAGCACAGATACGCAGTATTTT.